Below, 30 T cell receptor beta chains from the same sample are listed, as sequenced in a study of blood T cell repertoires in COVID-19. Sequencing used immunoSEQ multiplex PCR; TCRdb keeps in-frame clones, though not all of them. The sample holds approximately 110,000 clones; about 79% are singletons and the top ten take approximately 7.9%. The sequencing input was peripheral blood. All receptors derive from a woman aged 80 or over with active or convalescent COVID-19.

This chain joins TRBV10-3 and TRBJ2-3, with TRBD2 as a possible D gene (6 bases). The CDR3 extends over 13 amino acids. The germline gives CDR1 ENHRY, CDR2 SYGVKD. Between the trimmed V and J ends, which lost 2 bases and 13 bases, there was a span of 16 bases. This CDR3 is CAISEPGVADEYF. The CDR3, as DNA: TGTGCCATCAGTGAGCCCGGGGTAGCGGACGAGTATTTT.

The chain links TRBV5-1 to TRBJ2-1, with 12 positions matching TRBD2. This CDR3 is 16 amino acids long. V dropped 0 bases and J dropped 15; count of bases not matched to a gene: 13. Germline V CDR1 and CDR2: SGHRS, YFSETQ. The CDR3 coding sequence is TGCGCCAGCAGCTTGGGGTCGACTAGCGGGAGAGGAAAAAGGTTCTTC. Protein product: CASSLGSTSGRGKRFF.

The rearrangement uses TRBV6-6 and TRBJ2-7, with TRBD2 matching over 7 bases. There are 13 residues in the CDR3. The V segment lost 6 bases and the J segment 2 bases; nucleotides outside the gene matches: 4. In germline, CDR1 is MNHNY, CDR2 SVGAGI (reference sequence). CDR3 sequence (DNA): TGTGCCAGCAGAGCTAGCGGTACCTACGAGCAGTACTTC. This sequence encodes CASRASGTYEQYF.

V is TRBV10-1 and J is TRBJ1-1, with no clear D. Trimming stripped 4 bases from V and 3 bases from J, with 9 bases between. The CDR3 consists of 13 residues. The germline gives CDR1 WNHNN, CDR2 SYGVQD (reference sequence). CDR3 amino acids: CASSANADTEAFF. The DNA for the CDR3 is TGCGCCAGCAGTGCAAACGCGGACACTGAAGCTTTCTTT.

This rearrangement joins TRBV10-3 to TRBJ1-3, with D unresolved. CDR3 size: 16 residues. Germline-derived CDR1 and CDR2 are ENHRY and SYGVKD. The V and J ends lost 3 bases and 4 bases respectively, with 16 bases between them. The CDR3 sequence: CAISERTLGTGNTIYF. CDR3 sequence (DNA): TGTGCCATCAGTGAAAGGACTCTCGGAACGGGAAACACCATATATTTT.

The gene calls are TRBV5-1 and TRBJ2-7, with 7 bases identical to TRBD1. With V trimmed by 4 bases and J by 4 bases, 11 bases remained unmatched. The CDR3 is 15 residues long. Germline CDR1 SGHRS, CDR2 YFSETQ. CDR3 DNA sequence: TGCGCCAGCAGCATGATACGACAGGGAGCTTACGAGCAGTACTTC. It is translated as CASSMIRQGAYEQYF.

The DNA of the CDR3 is TGCGCCAGCAGCAGTTCCCCCGGGACAGGGGCGATCGGGGAGCTGTTTTTT. Encoded protein: CASSSSPGTGAIGELFF. This chain joins TRBV5-1 and TRBJ2-2; the match to TRBD1 covers 10 bases. CDR3 size: 17 residues. After removal of 4 bases from V and 7 bases from J, the junction contained 13 bases not matched to a gene. Germline values: CDR1 SGHRS, CDR2 YFSETQ.

The chain recombines TRBV27 with TRBJ2-2, with TRBD2 matching 13 bases. CDR1 is MNHEY and CDR2 is SMNVEV in the germline V gene (reference sequence). The CDR3 sequence is 17 residues long. Unmatched junction bases numbered 4, after V lost 2 bases and J lost 4 bases. CDR3 in amino acids: CASSLRRLAGGTGELFF. CDR3 bases: TGTGCCAGCAGTTTAAGGAGACTAGCGGGGGGCACCGGGGAGCTGTTTTTT.

The chain links TRBV5-1 to TRBJ2-1, with 16 positions matching TRBD2. Trimming cost V 5 bases and J 8 bases; bases outside gene matches: 13. This CDR3 has 18 residues. Germline CDR1 is SGHRS and CDR2 is YFSETQ. The CDR3 is CASSRTTPGLAGGDEQFF. The CDR3 DNA follows: TGCGCCAGCAGTCGGACAACCCCGGGACTAGCGGGAGGGGATGAGCAGTTCTTC.

This clone was counted between two and nine times. The chain carries TRBV5-6 and TRBJ2-3; D call uncertain. V lost 2 bases to trimming and J lost 0 bases, with 10 bases between them. Looked up from germline, CDR1 is SGHDT and CDR2 is YYEEEE. CDR3 length: 15 residues. The CDR3 is CASSFELSSTDTQYF. CDR3 nucleotide sequence: TGTGCCAGCAGCTTTGAACTTTCAAGCACAGATACGCAGTATTTT.

This chain connects TRBV11-3 to TRBJ2-3, with 9 nucleotides matching TRBD2. The V gene's germline CDR1 is SGHNT and CDR2 YENEEA. V gave up 1 base and J gave up 3 bases; unmatched junction bases: 5. The CDR3 totals 16 residues. This chain's CDR3 is CASSLGVAGDTDTQYF. The CDR3 DNA follows: TGTGCCAGCAGCTTAGGGGTAGCGGGAGATACAGATACGCAGTATTTT. Supplemented by reference TRBV11-3 and TRBJ2-3, the full variable domain reads EAGVVQSPRYKIIEKKQPVAFWCNPISGHNTLYWYLQNLGQGPELLIRYENEEAVDDSQLPKDRFSAERLKGVDSTLKIQPAELGDSAVYLCASSLGVAGDTDTQYFGPGTRLTVL.

The chain is built from TRBV18 and TRBJ2-7; 10 bases fit TRBD1. The CDR3 is made up of 15 amino acids. V lost 3 bases to trimming and J lost 0 bases; unmatched junction nucleotides: 2. Germline CDR1 KGHSH, CDR2 LQKENI. The CDR3 reads CASSPGTGVSYEQYF. The CDR3 nucleotides read TGTGCCAGCTCACCCGGGACAGGGGTCTCCTACGAGCAGTACTTC.

This chain links TRBV11-2 with TRBJ2-7, with 7 bases fitting TRBD2. Trimming took 1 base from V and 0 from J; bases not matched to a gene: 12. The CDR3 totals 18 residues. Germline assignment: CDR1 SGHAT and CDR2 FQNNGV. CDR3 protein: CASSLVTASGLSSYEQYF. CDR3 sequence (DNA): TGTGCCAGCAGCTTAGTCACCGCTAGCGGCCTAAGCTCCTACGAGCAGTACTTC.

The chain is built from TRBV24-1 and TRBJ2-3; 7 bases line up with TRBD1. CDR3 length equals 15 residues. V shed 0 bases, J shed 4 bases, and the junction held 3 bases outside the gene matches. CDR1 KGHDR and CDR2 SFDVKD come from the germline V gene. CDR3 residues: CATSDLLTGADTQYF. DNA of the CDR3: TGTGCCACCAGTGATTTGCTTACAGGGGCAGATACGCAGTATTTT.

This clone was detected a few times. The chain joins TRBV9 to TRBJ2-3; TRBD1 matches 10 bases. CDR3 length: 16 amino acids. Germline V gene lookup returns CDR1 SGDLS and CDR2 YYNGEE. V lost 4 bases and J lost 2; bases outside the gene matches: 7. Here the CDR3 reads CASSIWTGGYTDTQYF. The CDR3 nucleotides are TGTGCCAGCAGCATCTGGACAGGGGGTTACACAGATACGCAGTATTTT.

The rearrangement links TRBV7-3 to TRBJ2-7; D not resolved. The CDR3 length is 11 residues. Germline CDR1 is SGHTA and CDR2 is FQGTGA. Trimming cost V 4 bases and J 6 bases, with 7 bases left between them. The CDR3 sequence: CASSSFGEQYF. CDR3 DNA sequence: TGTGCCAGCAGCTCCTTCGGCGAGCAGTACTTC. The whole variable domain, remainder taken from reference TRBV7-3 and TRBJ2-7, is GAGVSQTPSNKVTEKGKYVELRCDPISGHTALYWYRQSLGQGPEFLIYFQGTGAADDSGLPNDRFFAVRPEGSVSTLKIQRTERGDSAVYLCASSSFGEQYFGPGTRLTVT.

This chain joins TRBV5-1 and TRBJ2-2; 13 nucleotides line up with TRBD2. CDR3 size: 16 residues. Looked up from germline, CDR1 is SGHRS and CDR2 is YFSETQ. After removal of 2 bases from V and 7 bases from J, the junction contained 5 bases not matched to a gene. CDR3 loop: CASSFGTSGIIGELFF. Written as DNA, the CDR3 is TGCGCCAGCAGCTTTGGGACTAGCGGGATTATCGGGGAGCTGTTTTTT.

The rearrangement links TRBV7-3 to TRBJ2-5, with TRBD1 matching over 9 bases. From germline, CDR1 is SGHTA and CDR2 FQGTGA. This CDR3 region has 16 residues. V lost 1 base, J lost 5 bases, and 8 bases stayed unmatched. The CDR3 reads CASSLNGQGIKETQYF. The CDR3, as DNA: TGTGCCAGCAGCTTAAACGGACAGGGGATTAAGGAGACCCAGTACTTC.

The chain couples TRBV18 to TRBJ2-7; 10 bases agree with TRBD1. Trimming removed 3 bases from V and 4 bases from J; junction bases left unmatched: 3. In germline, CDR1 is KGHSH, CDR2 LQKENI. The CDR3 has 14 residues. This CDR3 is CASSPTGGRYEQYF. The CDR3 DNA follows: TGTGCCAGCTCACCGACAGGGGGCAGGTACGAGCAGTACTTC.

The rearrangement joins TRBV7-2 to TRBJ2-7, with D perhaps matching TRBD2 (6 bases). From germline, CDR1 is SGHTA and CDR2 FQGNSA. V was cut by 1 base and J by 4 bases, with 11 bases left in between. There are 14 residues in the CDR3. The CDR3 is CASSLGRAIYEQYF. In nucleotides, the CDR3 is TGTGCCAGCAGCTTAGGGAGGGCCATTTACGAGCAGTACTTC.

In this sample, this clone turned up once. The rearrangement joins TRBV5-5 to TRBJ1-4, with D hard to call. Germline V gives CDR1 SGHKS, CDR2 YYEKEE (reference sequence). Trimming took off 3 bases at V and 4 bases at J, with 7 bases between the two ends. The CDR3 sequence is 13 residues long. CDR3 loop: CASSSTVNEKLFF. The CDR3 nucleotides read TGTGCCAGCAGCTCCACAGTTAATGAAAAACTGTTTTTT.

V gene TRBV5-6 combines with J gene TRBJ2-5; no reliable D call. V was cut by 6 bases and J by 0 bases, with 3 bases left in between. Germline V CDR1 and CDR2: SGHDT, YYEEEE. The CDR3 covers 11 residues. The DNA for the CDR3 is TGTGCCAGCACCTACCAAGAGACCCAGTACTTC. It yields the protein CASTYQETQYF.

J is TRBJ1-5 and V is TRBV27; 9 positions agree with TRBD1. The CDR3 length is 13 residues. Germline V gene lookup returns CDR1 MNHEY and CDR2 SMNVEV (reference sequence). The V and J ends lost 6 bases and 4 bases, in that order; junction bases with no gene match: 1. CDR3 DNA sequence: TGTGCCAGCAGGGACAGGGGAAATCAGCCCCAGCATTTT. Translation: CASRDRGNQPQHF.

The chain employs TRBV5-1 and TRBJ1-1; perhaps TRBD1 as D (6 bases). This CDR3 is built from 14 residues. CDR1 SGHRS and CDR2 YFSETQ come from the germline V gene. Between the trimmed V and J ends, which lost 2 bases and 3 bases, there was a span of 11 bases. CDR3 residues: CASSLQGSDTEAFF. The DNA for the CDR3 is TGCGCCAGCAGCTTACAGGGTTCGGACACTGAAGCTTTCTTT.

This clone was picked up one time. The J gene is TRBJ2-1, the V gene TRBV9; 8 bases are shared with TRBD2. V trimming: 0 bases; J trimming: 4 bases; junction bases outside the gene matches: 6. CDR3 length equals 16 residues. Germline V CDR1 and CDR2: SGDLS, YYNGEE. The CDR3: CASSVEATSAYNEQFF. The CDR3 nucleotides are TGTGCCAGCAGCGTAGAAGCGACTAGCGCTTACAATGAGCAGTTCTTC.

The chain has TRBV4-2 and TRBJ2-5; TRBD1 is a possible D gene (6 bases). CDR1 is LGHNA and CDR2 is YNFKEQ in the germline V gene. With 4 bases removed from V and 3 bases from J, the gap between germline ends came to 9 bases. The CDR3 is 13 residues long. The CDR3 protein is CASSLRQEETQYF. The CDR3 DNA reads as TGTGCCAGCAGCCTCCGACAGGAAGAGACCCAGTACTTC.

Regarding this clone: The same CDR3 arises from other DNA sequences in this sample as well. The chain joins TRBV7-2 to TRBJ1-2, with D possibly matching TRBD1 (5 bases). In germline, CDR1 is SGHTA, CDR2 FQGNSA. The CDR3 extends over 15 amino acids. V lost 1 base and J 0 bases, leaving 9 bases between the germline ends. The CDR3 nucleotides are TGTGCCAGCAGCTTAGTGGGGGGGGCTAACTATGGCTACACCTTC. This gives the protein CASSLVGGANYGYTF.

The chain employs TRBV24-1 and TRBJ2-1; weak D call: TRBD2 (6 bases). The CDR3 loop spans 13 amino acids. V gave up 9 bases and J gave up 9 bases, with 17 bases separating them. Germline V lookup: CDR1 KGHDR, CDR2 SFDVKD. This chain's CDR3 is CATGSPTGSEQFF. The CDR3 DNA reads TGTGCCACCGGATCCCCCACCGGGAGTGAGCAGTTCTTC.

This chain joins TRBV7-9 and TRBJ1-4, with 8 bases fitting TRBD1. The V gene's germline CDR1 is SEHNR and CDR2 FQNEAQ (reference sequence). J was trimmed by 3 bases and V by 4 bases; bases with no gene match: 4. The CDR3 is 15 residues long. This CDR3 is CASSSPGGSNEKLFF. As DNA, the CDR3 is TGTGCCAGCAGCTCACCAGGGGGCTCTAATGAAAAACTGTTTTTT.

The chain joins TRBV14 to TRBJ2-7; the match to TRBD1 covers 7 bases. J lost 7 bases, V lost 3 bases, and 9 bases had no gene match. The V gene's germline CDR1 is SGHDN and CDR2 FVKESK. CDR3 size: 14 residues. The CDR3 spells CASSQMTGQMEQYF. Written as DNA, the CDR3 is TGTGCCAGCAGCCAGATGACAGGGCAGATGGAGCAGTACTTC.